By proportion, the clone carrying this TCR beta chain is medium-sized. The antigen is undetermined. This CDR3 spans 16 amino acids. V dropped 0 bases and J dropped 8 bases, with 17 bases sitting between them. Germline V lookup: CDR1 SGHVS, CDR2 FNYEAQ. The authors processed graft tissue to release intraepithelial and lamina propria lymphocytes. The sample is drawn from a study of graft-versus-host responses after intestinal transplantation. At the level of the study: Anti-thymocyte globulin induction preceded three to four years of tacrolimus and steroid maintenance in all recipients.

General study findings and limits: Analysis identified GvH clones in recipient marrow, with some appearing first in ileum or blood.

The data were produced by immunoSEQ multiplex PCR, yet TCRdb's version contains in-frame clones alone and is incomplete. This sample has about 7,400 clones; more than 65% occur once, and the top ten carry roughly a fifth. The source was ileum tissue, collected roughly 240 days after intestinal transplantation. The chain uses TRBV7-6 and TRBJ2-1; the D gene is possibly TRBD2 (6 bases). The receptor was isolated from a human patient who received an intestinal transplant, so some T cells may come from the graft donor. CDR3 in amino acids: CASSLAGGPQGDEQFF. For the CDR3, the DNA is TGTGCCAGCAGCTTAGCGGGGGGACCCCAAGGGGATGAGCAGTTCTTC.